Presented here are 7 T cell receptor beta chains from one specimen sequenced in a study of OX40 agonist ivuxolimab in advanced cancers. Assay used: immunoSEQ multiplex PCR; TCRdb lists only in-frame clones, some missing. The repertoire includes more than 45,000 clones, roughly 86% of them detected once, and around 10% sits in the top ten. Specimen: CD4+ or CD8+ T cells sorted from blood, collected in a trial of the OX40 agonist ivuxolimab. These TCRs come from an adult with an advanced solid tumor such as melanoma, head and neck, liver or kidney cancer.

The chain joins TRBV28 to TRBJ2-1; 8 positions match TRBD2. CDR1 and CDR2 from the germline V gene are MDHEN and SYDVKM. V was pared by 5 bases and J by 0 bases, with 3 bases of the junction left unmatched. The CDR3 totals 15 residues. The CDR3 bases are TGTGCCAGCAGTCTAGGGACTAGCTCCTACAATGAGCAGTTCTTC. As protein: CASSLGTSSYNEQFF.

This clone came up a few times. The chain employs TRBV7-2 and TRBJ1-1; D is undetermined. CDR1 and CDR2 from the germline V gene are SGHTA and FQGNSA. The CDR3 is made up of 14 amino acids. V was clipped by 2 bases and J by 7 bases, with 14 bases between them. CDR3 nucleotides: TGTGCCAGCAGCTTAATATTGATTCGAGATGAAGCTTTCTTT. Its protein is CASSLILIRDEAFF.

In DNA form, the CDR3 reads TGTGCCAGCAGTTACGCGGGGCCGGGCTCCTACGAGCAGTACTTC. Translated: CASSYAGPGSYEQYF. This chain uses TRBV6-5 with TRBJ2-7; possibly TRBD2 for D (6 bases). The CDR3 consists of 15 residues. V lost 2 bases, J lost 0 bases, and 11 bases lay in between. Germline V CDR1 and CDR2: MNHEY, SVGAGI.

The chain carries TRBV6-1 and TRBJ2-3; 12 bases are a match to TRBD1. The CDR3 totals 15 residues. The junction had 4 bases not matched to a gene; V was cut back by 4 bases and J by 5 bases. The germline gives CDR1 MNHNS, CDR2 SASEGT. The CDR3 spells CASSVGTGGVDTQYF. CDR3 coding DNA: TGTGCCAGCAGTGTGGGGACAGGGGGCGTAGATACGCAGTATTTT.

V usage is TRBV7-2 and J usage is TRBJ2-5; TRBD2 might be the D (6 bases). CDR1 SGHTA and CDR2 FQGNSA come from the germline V gene. The ends were cut back, 2 bases at V and 2 bases at J, with 21 bases in the middle. The CDR3 has 18 residues. CDR3: CASSLRLGGGDLQETQYF. The CDR3 nucleotides read TGTGCCAGCAGCTTAAGGTTAGGAGGCGGGGACCTTCAAGAGACCCAGTACTTC.

The chain recombines TRBV6-6 with TRBJ2-5, with 9 bases that match TRBD2. The CDR3 is 15 residues long. V was pared by 7 bases and J by 2 bases, with 8 bases of the junction left unmatched. CDR1 and CDR2 (germline): MNHNY, SVGAGI (reference sequence). This CDR3 is CASTASGEEQETQYF. CDR3 bases: TGTGCCAGCACTGCTAGCGGGGAAGAGCAAGAGACCCAGTACTTC.

The chain combines TRBV27 with TRBJ1-1; 7 nucleotides agree with TRBD1. This CDR3 is 13 amino acids long. Germline lookup yields CDR1 MNHEY and CDR2 SMNVEV (reference sequence). V was pared by 7 bases and J by 8 bases, with 10 bases of the junction left unmatched. The chain's CDR3 is CASKISGGREAFF. The CDR3 DNA reads TGTGCCAGCAAAATCTCAGGGGGTAGGGAAGCTTTCTTT.